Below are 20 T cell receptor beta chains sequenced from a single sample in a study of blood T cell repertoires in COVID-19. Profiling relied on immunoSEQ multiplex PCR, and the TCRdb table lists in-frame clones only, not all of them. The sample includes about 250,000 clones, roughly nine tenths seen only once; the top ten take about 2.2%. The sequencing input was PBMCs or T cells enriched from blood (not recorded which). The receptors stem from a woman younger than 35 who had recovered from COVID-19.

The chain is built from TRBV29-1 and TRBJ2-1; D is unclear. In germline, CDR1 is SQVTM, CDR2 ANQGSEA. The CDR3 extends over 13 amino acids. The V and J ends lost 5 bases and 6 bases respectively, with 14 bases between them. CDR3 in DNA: TGCAGCGTTCGGCTTGACTTCGGCAATGAGCAGTTCTTC. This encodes CSVRLDFGNEQFF.

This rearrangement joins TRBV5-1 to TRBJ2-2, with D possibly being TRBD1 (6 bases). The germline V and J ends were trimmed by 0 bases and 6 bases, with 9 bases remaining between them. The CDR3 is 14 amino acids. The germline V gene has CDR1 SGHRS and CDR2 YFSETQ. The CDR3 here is CASSLGPGAGELFF. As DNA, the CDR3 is TGCGCCAGCAGCTTGGGGCCAGGGGCCGGGGAGCTGTTTTTT.

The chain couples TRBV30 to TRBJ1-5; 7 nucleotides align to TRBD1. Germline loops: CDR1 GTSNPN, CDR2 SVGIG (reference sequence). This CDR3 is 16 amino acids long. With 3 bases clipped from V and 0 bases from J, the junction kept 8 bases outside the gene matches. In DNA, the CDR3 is TGTGCCTGGAGACCATTAGGGACAGTTAGCAATCAGCCCCAGCATTTT. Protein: CAWRPLGTVSNQPQHF.

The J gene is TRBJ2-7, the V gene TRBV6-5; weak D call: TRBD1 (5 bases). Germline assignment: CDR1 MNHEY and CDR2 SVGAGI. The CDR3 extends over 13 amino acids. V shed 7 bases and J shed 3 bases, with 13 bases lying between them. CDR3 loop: CASNPRQGYEQYF. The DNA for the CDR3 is TGTGCCAGCAACCCCCGGCAGGGCTACGAGCAGTACTTC.

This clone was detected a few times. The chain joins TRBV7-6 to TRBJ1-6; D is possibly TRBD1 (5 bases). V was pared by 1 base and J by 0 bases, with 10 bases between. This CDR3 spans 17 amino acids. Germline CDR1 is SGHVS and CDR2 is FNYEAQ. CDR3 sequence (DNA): TGTGCCAGCAGCTTAGGTGGGGGGGACTCCTATAATTCACCCCTCCACTTT. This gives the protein CASSLGGGDSYNSPLHF.

The CDR3 loop is CASSRDRGVQPQHF. The CDR3 DNA reads TGTGCCAGCAGCAGGGACAGGGGAGTTCAGCCCCAGCATTTT. The chain combines TRBV11-2 with TRBJ1-5; 10 positions agree with TRBD1. Germline V lookup: CDR1 SGHAT, CDR2 FQNNGV. The CDR3 contains 14 residues. V gave up 5 bases and J gave up 6 bases; unmatched junction bases: 4.

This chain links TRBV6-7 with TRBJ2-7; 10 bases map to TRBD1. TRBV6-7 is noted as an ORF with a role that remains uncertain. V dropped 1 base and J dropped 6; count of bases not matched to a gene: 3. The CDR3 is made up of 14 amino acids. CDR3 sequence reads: CASSYLDRGVEQYF. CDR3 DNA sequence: TGTGCCAGCAGTTACTTGGACAGGGGGGTCGAGCAGTACTTC.

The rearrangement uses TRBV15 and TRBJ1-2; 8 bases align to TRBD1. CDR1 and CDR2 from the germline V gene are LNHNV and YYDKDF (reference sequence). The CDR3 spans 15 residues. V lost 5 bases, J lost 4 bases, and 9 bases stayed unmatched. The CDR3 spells CATSHPGQGSYGYTF. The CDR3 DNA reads TGTGCCACCAGCCATCCAGGACAGGGCTCCTATGGCTACACCTTC. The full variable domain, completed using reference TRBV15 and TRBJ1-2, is DAMVIQNPRYQVTQFGKPVTLSCSQTLNHNVMYWYQQKSSQAPKLLFHYYDKDFNNEADTPDNFQSRRPNTSFCFLDIRSPGLGDTAMYLCATSHPGQGSYGYTFGSGTRLTVV.

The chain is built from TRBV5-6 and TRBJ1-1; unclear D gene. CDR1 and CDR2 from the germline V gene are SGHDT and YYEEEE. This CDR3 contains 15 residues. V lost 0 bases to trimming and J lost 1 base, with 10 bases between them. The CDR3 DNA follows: TGTGCCAGCAGCTTGGTATCGGAGGGGAACACTGAAGCTTTCTTT. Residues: CASSLVSEGNTEAFF.

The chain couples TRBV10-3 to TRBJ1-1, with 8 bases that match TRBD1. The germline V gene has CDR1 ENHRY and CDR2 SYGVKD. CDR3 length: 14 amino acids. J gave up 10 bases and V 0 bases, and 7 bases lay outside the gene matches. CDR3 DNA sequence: TGTGCCATCAGTGAGTCGTACCAGGGGGCGATAGCTTTCTTT. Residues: CAISESYQGAIAFF.

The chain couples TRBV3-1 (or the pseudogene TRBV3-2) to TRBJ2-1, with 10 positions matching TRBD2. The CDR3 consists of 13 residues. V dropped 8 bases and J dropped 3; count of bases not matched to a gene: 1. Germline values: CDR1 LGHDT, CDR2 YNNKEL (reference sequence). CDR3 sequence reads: CASQRGGYNEQFF. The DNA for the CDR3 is TGTGCCAGCCAGCGGGGGGGCTACAATGAGCAGTTCTTC.

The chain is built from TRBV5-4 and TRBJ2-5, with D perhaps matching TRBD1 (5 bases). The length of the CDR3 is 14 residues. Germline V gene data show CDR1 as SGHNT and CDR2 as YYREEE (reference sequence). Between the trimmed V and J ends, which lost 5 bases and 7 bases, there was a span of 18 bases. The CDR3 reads CASRALDSDGTQYF. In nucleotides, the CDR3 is TGTGCCAGCAGGGCGCTTGACAGTGATGGGACCCAGTACTTC.

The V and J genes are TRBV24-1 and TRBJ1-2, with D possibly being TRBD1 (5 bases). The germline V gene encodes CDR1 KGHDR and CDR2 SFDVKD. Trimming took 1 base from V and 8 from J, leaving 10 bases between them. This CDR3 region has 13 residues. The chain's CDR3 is CATSDFGGTGYTF. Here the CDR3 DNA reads TGTGCCACCAGTGATTTTGGGGGGACCGGCTACACCTTC.

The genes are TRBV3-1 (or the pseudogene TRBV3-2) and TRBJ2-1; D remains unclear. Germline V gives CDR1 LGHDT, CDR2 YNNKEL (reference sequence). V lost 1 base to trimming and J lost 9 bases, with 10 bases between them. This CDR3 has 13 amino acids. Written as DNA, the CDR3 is TGTGCCAGCAGCCAAGGGGTTGGGCTTGAGCAGTTCTTC. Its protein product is CASSQGVGLEQFF.

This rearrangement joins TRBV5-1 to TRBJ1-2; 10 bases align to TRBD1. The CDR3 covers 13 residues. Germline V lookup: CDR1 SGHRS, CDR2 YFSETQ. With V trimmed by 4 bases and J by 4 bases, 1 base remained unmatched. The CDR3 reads CASSGTGAYGYTF. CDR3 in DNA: TGCGCCAGCAGCGGGACAGGGGCCTATGGCTACACCTTC.

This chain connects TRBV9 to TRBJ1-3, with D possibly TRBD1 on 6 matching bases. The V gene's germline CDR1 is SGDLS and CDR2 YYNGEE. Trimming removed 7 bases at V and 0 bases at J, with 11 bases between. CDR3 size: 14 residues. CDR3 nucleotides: TGTGCCAGCGGGGGGGCCAGCTCTGGAAACACCATATATTTT. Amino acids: CASGGASSGNTIYF.

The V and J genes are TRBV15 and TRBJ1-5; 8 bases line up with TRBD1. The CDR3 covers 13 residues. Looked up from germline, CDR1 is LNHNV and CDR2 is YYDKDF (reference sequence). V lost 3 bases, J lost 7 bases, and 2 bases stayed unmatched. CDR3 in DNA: TGTGCCACCAGCAGGGGGGACAGGCAGCCCCAGCATTTT. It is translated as CATSRGDRQPQHF.

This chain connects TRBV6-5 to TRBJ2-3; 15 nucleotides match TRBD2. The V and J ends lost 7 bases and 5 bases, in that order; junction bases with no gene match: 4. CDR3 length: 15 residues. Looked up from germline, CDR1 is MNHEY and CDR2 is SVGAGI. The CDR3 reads CASTGLAGGQDTQYF. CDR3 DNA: TGTGCCAGCACAGGACTAGCGGGGGGGCAAGATACGCAGTATTTT.

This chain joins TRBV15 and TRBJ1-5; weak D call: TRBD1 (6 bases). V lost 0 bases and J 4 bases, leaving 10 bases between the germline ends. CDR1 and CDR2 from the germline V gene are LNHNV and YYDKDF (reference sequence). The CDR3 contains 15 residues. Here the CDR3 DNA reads TGTGCCACCAGCAGAGAGCGGACAGTTAATCAGCCCCAGCATTTT. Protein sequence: CATSRERTVNQPQHF.

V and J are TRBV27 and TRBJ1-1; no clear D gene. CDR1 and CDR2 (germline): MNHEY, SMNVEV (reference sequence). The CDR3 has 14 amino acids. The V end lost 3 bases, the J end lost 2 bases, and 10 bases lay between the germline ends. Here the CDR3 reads CASSLRDVNTEAFF. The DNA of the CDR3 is TGTGCCAGCAGTTTGCGGGATGTTAACACTGAAGCTTTCTTT.